These 22 T cell receptor beta chains originate from one sample sequenced in a study of PD-L1 blockade in urothelial cancer. Assay: immunoSEQ multiplex PCR; the TCRdb copy retains only in-frame clones and omits some. The sample includes under 80,000 clones, roughly four fifths seen only once; the top ten take more than 5%. As for time point: pretreatment peripheral blood. The sequenced sample was PBMCs, obtained around atezolizumab (anti-PD-L1) treatment. These receptors were taken from an older man with urothelial cancer.

This chain joins TRBV5-1 and TRBJ2-7, with 12 bases identical to TRBD2. CDR3 size: 14 residues. Germline loops: CDR1 SGHRS, CDR2 YFSETQ. The junction had 3 bases not matched to a gene; V was cut back by 4 bases and J by 4 bases. This CDR3 is CASSPGTSGYEQYF. CDR3 DNA sequence: TGCGCCAGCAGCCCCGGGACTAGCGGGTACGAGCAGTACTTC.

This clone appeared once. This chain joins TRBV6-5 and TRBJ1-2, with D possibly being TRBD1 (5 bases). CDR3 length: 13 residues. V lost 10 bases and J 4 bases, leaving 16 bases between the germline ends. Germline CDR1 is MNHEY and CDR2 is SVGAGI. The CDR3 DNA sequence: TGTGCCATCCGAATGGGGGGTAGCTATGGCTACACCTTC. Translation gives CAIRMGGSYGYTF.

CDR3 amino acids: CASSLVSGRTDTQYF. CDR3 nucleotide sequence: TGTGCCAGCAGCTTAGTTAGCGGGAGGACAGATACGCAGTATTTT. J is TRBJ2-3 and V is TRBV7-2; 10 positions agree with TRBD2. The CDR3 has 15 residues. V lost 1 base and J lost 3; bases outside the gene matches: 1. Germline V gene sequence: CDR1 SGHTA, CDR2 FQGNSA.

The rearrangement joins TRBV5-5 to TRBJ1-1; TRBD1 matches 9 bases. V gave up 8 bases and J gave up 0 bases; unmatched junction bases: 11. CDR1 and CDR2 from the germline V gene are SGHKS and YYEKEE (reference sequence). CDR3 size: 16 residues. The CDR3 sequence is CASRQGVVPMNTEAFF. The CDR3 DNA reads as TGTGCCAGTAGACAGGGGGTTGTACCGATGAACACTGAAGCTTTCTTT.

The chain joins TRBV7-2 to TRBJ2-7, with 7 bases lining up with TRBD2. J gave up 4 bases and V 4 bases, and 7 bases lay outside the gene matches. The CDR3 runs to 14 residues. Germline values: CDR1 SGHTA, CDR2 FQGNSA. CDR3 sequence: CASSWGGFGYEQYF. The CDR3 DNA follows: TGTGCCAGCAGCTGGGGGGGTTTTGGGTACGAGCAGTACTTC.

The V call is TRBV18, the J call TRBJ1-3; 7 bases match TRBD1. Trimming took 4 bases from V and 2 from J; bases not matched to a gene: 8. Per germline, CDR1 KGHSH and CDR2 LQKENI. The length of the CDR3 is 16 residues. The CDR3 sequence: CASSLGQAGTGNTIYF. The CDR3 bases are TGTGCCAGCTCACTCGGACAGGCGGGTACTGGAAACACCATATATTTT.

V usage is TRBV6-5 and J usage is TRBJ2-2, with 10 bases fitting TRBD1. Unmatched junction bases numbered 4, after V lost 3 bases and J lost 6 bases. Looked up from germline, CDR1 is MNHEY and CDR2 is SVGAGI. There are 15 residues in the CDR3. The CDR3 protein is CASSYYGTGAGELFF. Here the CDR3 DNA reads TGTGCCAGCAGTTATTACGGGACAGGGGCCGGGGAGCTGTTTTTT.

This sequence joins TRBV6-1 and TRBJ1-1, with D unclear. There are 13 residues in the CDR3. CDR1 and CDR2 (germline): MNHNS, SASEGT. The V end lost 5 bases, the J end lost 1 base, and 8 bases lay between the germline ends. The CDR3 nucleotides read TGTGCCAGCAGTACCAAAGCGAACACTGAAGCTTTCTTT. This encodes CASSTKANTEAFF.

The rearrangement joins TRBV4-2 to TRBJ2-7; TRBD2 matches 8 bases. This CDR3 region has 14 residues. Germline V gene data show CDR1 as LGHNA and CDR2 as YNFKEQ. With 7 bases clipped from V and 5 bases from J, the junction kept 10 bases outside the gene matches. DNA for the CDR3: TGTGCCAGCATCGCAGGGACTAGTCCCCACGAGCAGTACTTC. It encodes CASIAGTSPHEQYF.

The rearrangement joins TRBV9 to TRBJ2-1; possible D gene TRBD2, 6 bases. The CDR3 covers 17 residues. Germline CDR1 is SGDLS and CDR2 is YYNGEE. Trimming shortened V by 0 bases and J by 4 bases, and 17 bases separated the two germline ends. The CDR3 region has the DNA TGTGCCAGCAGCGTAGGAATTAGCGGAGAGGGGTACAATGAGCAGTTCTTC. Translation gives CASSVGISGEGYNEQFF.

The chain couples TRBV6-5 to TRBJ2-6; D is ambiguous. The CDR3 is 16 residues long. V gave up 0 bases and J gave up 1 base, with 7 bases separating them. The germline gives CDR1 MNHEY, CDR2 SVGAGI. The DNA for the CDR3 is TGTGCCAGCAGTTACTCAATTCCATCTGGGGCCAACGTCCTGACTTTC. Amino acids: CASSYSIPSGANVLTF.

The genes are TRBV5-4 and TRBJ1-2; 7 bases are a match to TRBD1. The CDR3 runs 17 residues. V shed 4 bases and J 3 bases; nucleotides not matched to a gene: 15. Germline values: CDR1 SGHNT, CDR2 YYREEE (reference sequence). CDR3 sequence: CASSPGLTGSLDYGYTF. DNA for the CDR3: TGTGCCAGCAGCCCCGGGCTGACAGGGAGCCTAGACTATGGCTACACCTTC.

The V call is TRBV5-5, the J call TRBJ2-7; no clear D gene. With 2 bases removed from V and 2 bases from J, the gap between germline ends came to 5 bases. The CDR3 contains 12 residues. CDR1 is SGHKS and CDR2 is YYEKEE in the germline V gene (reference sequence). CDR3 nucleotides: TGTGCCAGCAGCTTCAGAACCTACGAGCAGTACTTC. This sequence encodes CASSFRTYEQYF.

This clone showed up just once. The chain recombines TRBV19 with TRBJ2-7; a weak D match, TRBD1 (6 bases). The CDR3 consists of 12 residues. V was pared by 6 bases and J by 2 bases, with 8 bases between. Germline-derived CDR1 and CDR2 are LNHDA and SQIVND (reference sequence). The CDR3 sequence: CASRDRTYEQYF. CDR3 nucleotides: TGTGCCAGTAGGGACAGAACCTACGAGCAGTACTTC.

The CDR3 spells CASSRPIGTGVNEQYF. CDR3 in DNA: TGTGCCAGCAGCCGGCCAATCGGGACAGGGGTGAACGAGCAGTACTTC. This chain joins TRBV5-4 and TRBJ2-7; 10 bases match TRBD1. The J segment lost 5 bases and the V segment lost 4 bases, leaving 12 bases of the junction unmatched. This CDR3 contains 16 residues. The germline CDR1 and CDR2 sequences are SGHNT and YYREEE (reference sequence).

This clone was picked up a small number of times. The chain recombines TRBV7-9 with TRBJ2-7; D is undetermined. The CDR3 has 14 residues. In germline, CDR1 is SEHNR, CDR2 FQNEAQ (reference sequence). V was clipped by 8 bases and J by 2 bases, with 16 bases between them. The CDR3 DNA reads as TGTGCCAGCGCCCTGACCGCTGGGCCCTACGAGCAGTACTTC. Amino acid sequence: CASALTAGPYEQYF.

The chain couples TRBV5-4 to TRBJ1-1; 7 bases are shared with TRBD1. V was pared by 2 bases and J by 4 bases, with 5 bases of the junction left unmatched. CDR1 and CDR2 from the germline V gene are SGHNT and YYREEE (reference sequence). The CDR3 contains 14 residues. CDR3 DNA: TGTGCCAGCAGCTTCCAGGGGGAGGCCACTGAAGCTTTCTTT. Amino acids: CASSFQGEATEAFF.

The chain uses TRBV7-3 and TRBJ2-2; 10 bases line up with TRBD1. Trimming cost V 5 bases and J 4 bases; bases outside gene matches: 7. The CDR3 runs to 16 residues. Per the germline V gene, CDR1 is SGHTA and CDR2 is FQGTGA. CDR3 coding DNA: TGTGCCAGCAGCGCTGGACAGGGGGAGGGCACCGGGGAGCTGTTTTTT. Protein product: CASSAGQGEGTGELFF.

The gene calls are TRBV7-6 and TRBJ2-1, with D perhaps TRBD2 (5 bases). V lost 0 bases and J 8 bases, leaving 8 bases between the germline ends. The germline gives CDR1 SGHVS, CDR2 FNYEAQ. The CDR3 runs to 13 residues. Here the CDR3 reads CASSLAPRDEQFF. CDR3 sequence (DNA): TGTGCCAGCAGCTTAGCGCCGCGGGATGAGCAGTTCTTC.

The chain combines TRBV2 with TRBJ2-7, with D unresolved. CDR1 SNHLY and CDR2 FYNNEI come from the germline V gene. The ends were cut back, 0 bases at V and 5 bases at J, with 5 bases in the middle. The CDR3 contains 12 residues. CDR3 in DNA: TGTGCCAGCAGTGAAGCGGGCAACGAGCAGTACTTC. Translating gives CASSEAGNEQYF.

This sequence joins TRBV5-1 and TRBJ2-3; TRBD2 aligns across 7 bases. The CDR3 contains 14 residues. Germline lookup yields CDR1 SGHRS and CDR2 YFSETQ. V gave up 0 bases and J gave up 6 bases; unmatched junction bases: 4. CDR3 region: CASSLAGGSDTQYF. The CDR3 bases are TGCGCCAGCAGCTTGGCCGGGGGGAGCGATACGCAGTATTTT.

The chain recombines TRBV2 with TRBJ1-2; D perhaps matches TRBD1 (5 bases). This CDR3 is built from 13 residues. Per the germline V gene, CDR1 is SNHLY and CDR2 is FYNNEI. Trimming pared 3 bases from V and 6 bases from J, leaving 11 bases between. The CDR3 DNA sequence: TGTGCCAGCAGTGATGGCAGGGAAGATGGCTACACCTTC. Translation: CASSDGREDGYTF.